This T cell receptor (beta chain) was retrieved from a study of blood T cell repertoires in COVID-19. Study at large: Sample material is recorded as cDNA or gDNA derived from T cells, B-cell-depleted T cells, or PBMCs.

TCRdb's copy holds only in-frame clones and misses some; the assay was immunoSEQ multiplex PCR. This table has roughly 130,000 clones, just under 85% appearing once. The CDR3 is 15 residues long. The germline gives CDR1 SEHNR, CDR2 FQNEAQ (reference sequence). Unmatched junction bases numbered 4, after V lost 1 base and J lost 7 bases. The sequencing sample was made of peripheral blood. This chain uses TRBV7-9 with TRBJ1-4, with 9 positions matching TRBD1. The sequence was collected from a woman aged 45-65 years with acute or convalescent COVID-19. The CDR3 bases are TGTGCCAGCAGCTTAGGACAGGGGGATAGTGAAAAACTGTTTTTT. Protein: CASSLGQGDSEKLFF.